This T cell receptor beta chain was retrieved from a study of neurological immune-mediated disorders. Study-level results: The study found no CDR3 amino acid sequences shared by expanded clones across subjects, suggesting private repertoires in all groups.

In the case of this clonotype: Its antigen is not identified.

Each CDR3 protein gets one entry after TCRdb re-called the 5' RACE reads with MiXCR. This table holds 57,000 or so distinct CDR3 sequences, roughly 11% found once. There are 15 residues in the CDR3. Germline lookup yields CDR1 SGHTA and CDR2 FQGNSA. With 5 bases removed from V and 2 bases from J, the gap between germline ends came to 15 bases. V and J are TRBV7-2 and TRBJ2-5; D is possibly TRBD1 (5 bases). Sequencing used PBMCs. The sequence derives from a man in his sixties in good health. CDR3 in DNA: TGTGCCAGCAGCAAAGGTCAGGGAAGGCAAGAGACCCAGTACTTC. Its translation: CASSKGQGRQETQYF.